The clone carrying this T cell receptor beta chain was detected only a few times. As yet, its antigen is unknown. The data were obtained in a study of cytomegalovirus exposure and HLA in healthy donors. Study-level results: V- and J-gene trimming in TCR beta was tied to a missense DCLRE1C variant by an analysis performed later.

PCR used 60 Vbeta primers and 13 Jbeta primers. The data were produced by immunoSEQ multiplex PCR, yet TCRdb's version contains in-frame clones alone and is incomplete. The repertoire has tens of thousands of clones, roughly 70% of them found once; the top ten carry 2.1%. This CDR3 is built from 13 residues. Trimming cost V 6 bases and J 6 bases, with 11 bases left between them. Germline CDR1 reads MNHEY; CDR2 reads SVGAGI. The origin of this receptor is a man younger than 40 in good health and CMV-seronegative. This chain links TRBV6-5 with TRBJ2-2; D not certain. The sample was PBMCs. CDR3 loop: CASSTLDAGELFF. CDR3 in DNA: TGTGCCAGCAGCACCCTAGACGCCGGGGAGCTGTTTTTT.